A selection of T cell receptor beta chains follows, all from one sample in a study of blood T cell repertoires in COVID-19. Method: immunoSEQ multiplex PCR; TCRdb's copy keeps in-frame clones and lacks some. The table shows more than 100,000 clones, with 85% to 90% occurring only once. The sequenced material came from peripheral blood. The receptors derive from a woman in her 70s with acute or convalescent COVID-19. Each CDR3 is given with its conserved first and last residue. A D gene is named only where the DNA matches it firmly. Rows give clone size only sometimes, using once, few, many, or a class for an expanded clone.

.,TRBD1,TRBV11-1,TRBJ1-1,CASSPWDRADTEAFF,TGTGCCAGCAGCCCATGGGACAGGGCCGACACTGAAGCTTTCTTT
.,.,TRBV4-1,TRBJ2-1,CASSQDNDRPYNEQFF,TGCGCCAGCAGCCAAGATAATGACAGACCATACAATGAGCAGTTCTTC
few,.,TRBV20-1,TRBJ1-1,CSASQGPNTEAFF,TGCAGTGCTAGTCAGGGCCCGAACACTGAAGCTTTCTTT
.,TRBD1,TRBV18,TRBJ1-5,CASSAYRGLGQPQHF,TGTGCCAGCTCAGCATACAGGGGACTAGGGCAGCCCCAGCATTTT
.,.,TRBV9,TRBJ2-2,CASSSQGNTGELFF,TGTGCCAGCAGCAGCCAGGGGAACACCGGGGAGCTGTTTTTT
.,TRBD1,TRBV28,TRBJ1-2,CASISQGDYGYTF,TGTGCCAGCATATCCCAGGGGGATTATGGCTACACCTTC
few,.,TRBV18,TRBJ1-1,CASSSAGENTEAFF,TGTGCCAGCTCATCAGCGGGGGAGAACACTGAAGCTTTCTTT
.,.,TRBV3-1/TRBV3-2,TRBJ1-5,CASSAAPDQPQHF,TGTGCCAGCAGCGCGGCTCCCGACCAGCCCCAGCATTTT
few,.,TRBV7-3,TRBJ1-6,CASSLRGRSDNSPLHF,TGTGCCAGCAGCTTAAGGGGGCGTTCAGATAATTCACCCCTCCACTTT
.,TRBD1,TRBV7-2,TRBJ1-6,CASSLPSDRGSSYNSPLHF,TGTGCCAGCAGCCTACCATCCGACAGGGGAAGCTCCTATAATTCACCCCTCCACTTT
.,.,TRBV24-1,TRBJ2-5,CATSDLGGEETQYF,TGTGCCACCAGTGATCTAGGTGGAGAAGAGACCCAGTACTTC
.,TRBD1,TRBV28,TRBJ2-7,CASSRQGSTYEQYF,TGTGCCAGCAGTCGACAGGGGTCAACCTACGAGCAGTACTTC
.,.,TRBV7-6,TRBJ1-6,CASSGGGQVSPLHF,TGTGCCAGCAGCGGGGGAGGGCAGGTTTCACCCCTCCACTTT
once,TRBD2,TRBV5-1,TRBJ2-1,CASSLMGTMNEQFF,TGCGCCAGCAGCCTGATGGGGACTATGAATGAGCAGTTCTTC
.,.,TRBV5-5,TRBJ1-2,CASSLELRLTNYGYTF,TGTGCCAGCAGCTTGGAATTGCGACTAACTAACTATGGCTACACCTTC
.,TRBD1,TRBV2,TRBJ1-3,CASSLGQVGGNTIYF,TGTGCCAGCAGTCTGGGACAGGTTGGGGGAAACACCATATATTTT